These 21 T cell receptor beta chains share one sample of origin, sequenced in a study of blood T cell repertoires in COVID-19. Clones were read by immunoSEQ multiplex PCR, and TCRdb kept only the in-frame ones, dropping some. The sample yields about 96,000 clones, 70% to 85% seen once. Sequences were obtained from peripheral blood. Receptors originate from a woman aged 60-70 years with acute or convalescent COVID-19.

For this clone: At one end the junction does not follow the germline gene, possibly because of a read error. The gene calls are TRBV10-3 and TRBJ1-1, with 8 nucleotides matching TRBD1. CDR3 length equals 13 residues. The germline V gene has CDR1 ENHRY and CDR2 SYGVKD. The CDR3 coding sequence is TGTGCCTTCAGGGACAGGCCAACCACTGAAGCTTTCTTT. Translation: CAFRDRPTTEAFF.

The rearrangement links TRBV5-1 to TRBJ1-1; D gene uncertain. The germline gives CDR1 SGHRS, CDR2 YFSETQ. This CDR3 has 12 amino acids. V gave up 0 bases and J gave up 9 bases, with 9 bases separating them. CDR3 sequence reads: CASSLEGGKAFF. Written as DNA, the CDR3 is TGCGCCAGCAGCTTGGAGGGAGGTAAAGCTTTCTTT.

The chain is built from TRBV11-3 and TRBJ2-7; maybe TRBD2 (7 bases). There are 16 residues in the CDR3. Germline V gene sequence: CDR1 SGHNT, CDR2 YENEEA. V lost 3 bases, J lost 0 bases, and 15 bases lay in between. The CDR3 reads CASSLGGASSSYEQYF. As DNA, the CDR3 is TGTGCCAGCAGCTTGGGGGGGGCGTCGAGCTCCTACGAGCAGTACTTC.

This clone appeared a single time. This sequence joins TRBV7-9 and TRBJ1-1; possible D gene TRBD1, 6 bases. There are 17 residues in the CDR3. Germline assignment: CDR1 SEHNR and CDR2 FQNEAQ (reference sequence). Trimming removed 4 bases at V and 0 bases at J, with 18 bases between. The CDR3 sequence is CASSSEYRVRMNTEAFF. The CDR3 DNA is TGTGCCAGCAGCTCGGAATACAGGGTCCGCATGAACACTGAAGCTTTCTTT.

The CDR3 here is CASSQGAQISGNTIYF. The CDR3 coding sequence is TGTGCCAGCAGCCAGGGGGCGCAGATCTCTGGAAACACCATATATTTT. V and J are TRBV4-2 and TRBJ1-3; possibly TRBD1 for D (6 bases). CDR3 length: 16 residues. The V and J ends lost 3 bases and 0 bases respectively, with 12 bases between them. The germline CDR1 and CDR2 sequences are LGHNA and YNFKEQ.

This chain uses TRBV5-4 with TRBJ2-1, with a weak D call TRBD2 (5 bases). Germline V gene data show CDR1 as SGHNT and CDR2 as YYREEE (reference sequence). The CDR3 has 16 amino acids. Trimming took 0 bases from V and 2 from J, leaving 12 bases between them. CDR3 in amino acids: CASSLGGSGAYNEQFF. The CDR3 DNA reads as TGTGCCAGCAGCTTGGGAGGGTCGGGCGCCTACAATGAGCAGTTCTTC.

The chain employs TRBV7-9 and TRBJ2-3; a weak D match, TRBD1 (5 bases). The CDR3 is 12 residues long. The germline gives CDR1 SEHNR, CDR2 FQNEAQ (reference sequence). Trimming cost V 5 bases and J 6 bases, with 9 bases left between them. CDR3 in amino acids: CASSGALDTQYF. CDR3 nucleotides: TGTGCCAGCAGCGGGGCCTTGGATACGCAGTATTTT. Complete variable domain (other parts from reference TRBV7-9 and TRBJ2-3): DTGVSQNPRHKITKRGQNVTFRCDPISEHNRLYWYRQTLGQGPEFLTYFQNEAQLEKSRLLSDRFSAERPKGSFSTLEIQRTEQGDSAMYLCASSGALDTQYFGPGTRLTVL.

V gene TRBV6-1 combines with J gene TRBJ1-1, with D possibly being TRBD1 (5 bases). Germline assignment: CDR1 MNHNS and CDR2 SASEGT. The CDR3 contains 14 residues. V was cut by 11 bases and J by 4 bases, with 20 bases left in between. DNA for the CDR3: TGTGCCCCCGGGCCTAGGGGTGGGCTCACTGAAGCTTTCTTT. As protein: CAPGPRGGLTEAFF.

The chain has TRBV18 and TRBJ1-2, with 8 positions matching TRBD1. This CDR3 spans 17 amino acids. J lost 4 bases, V lost 3 bases, and 13 bases had no gene match. Germline lookup yields CDR1 KGHSH and CDR2 LQKENI. This CDR3 reads CASSPLPDRETSYGYTF. Written as DNA, the CDR3 is TGTGCCAGCTCACCCCTTCCGGACAGGGAAACGAGCTATGGCTACACCTTC. Full variable domain (remainder filled in from reference TRBV18 and TRBJ1-2): NAGVMQNPRHLVRRRGQEARLRCSPMKGHSHVYWYRQLPEEGLKFMVYLQKENIIDESGMPKERFSAEFPKEGPSILRIQQVVRGDSAAYFCASSPLPDRETSYGYTFGSGTRLTVV.

The V gene is TRBV19, the J gene TRBJ1-3; D uncertain. The V gene lost 10 bases and the J gene lost 0 bases, with 10 bases spanning the gap. Germline values: CDR1 LNHDA, CDR2 SQIVND (reference sequence). The CDR3 is 13 residues long. CDR3 region: CATGLFSGNTIYF. DNA of the CDR3: TGTGCCACCGGACTGTTCTCTGGAAACACCATATATTTT.

A remark on this clone: One junction end does not reproduce the germline sequence, and a read error may be involved. The CDR3 DNA reads TGCAGCGTTGTGCGGAACCCTGAAGCTTTCTTT. This sequence encodes CSVVRNPEAFF. J is TRBJ1-1 and V is TRBV29-1; the D is unclear. This CDR3 has 11 amino acids. CDR1 SQVTM and CDR2 ANQGSEA come from the germline V gene.

V gene TRBV2 combines with J gene TRBJ1-6; perhaps TRBD1 as D (6 bases). Germline assignment: CDR1 SNHLY and CDR2 FYNNEI. V lost 5 bases and J 6 bases, leaving 11 bases between the germline ends. CDR3 length equals 14 residues. The CDR3: CASSPRGGNSPLHF. For the CDR3, the DNA is TGTGCCAGCAGTCCCAGGGGTGGTAATTCACCCCTCCACTTT.

Comment on this clone: Germline and junction disagree at one end, which may indicate a read error. The chain combines TRBV6-1 with TRBJ1-1, with TRBD1 identical over 10 bases. The CDR3 loop spans 16 amino acids. Germline assignment: CDR1 MNHNS and CDR2 SASEGT. In DNA form, the CDR3 reads TGTGCCAGCAGTGTTCCCGGGACAGGGGTGAATACTGAAGCTTTCTTT. Translated: CASSVPGTGVNTEAFF.

V usage is TRBV28 and J usage is TRBJ1-4; D is uncertain. CDR3 length equals 16 residues. The V gene lost 3 bases and the J gene lost 1 base, with 12 bases spanning the gap. Germline V gene lookup returns CDR1 MDHEN and CDR2 SYDVKM. CDR3 in DNA: TGTGCCAGCAGTTTTGGCTCCGGGGTAACTAATGAAAAACTGTTTTTT. Its translation is CASSFGSGVTNEKLFF.

This chain joins TRBV3-1 (or the pseudogene TRBV3-2) and TRBJ1-1, with D unclear. The CDR3 contains 11 residues. Germline V gene data show CDR1 as LGHDT and CDR2 as YNNKEL (reference sequence). The V gene lost 3 bases and the J gene lost 8 bases, with 7 bases spanning the gap. The CDR3: CASSQTSEAFF. Here the CDR3 DNA reads TGTGCCAGCAGCCAGACTTCCGAAGCTTTCTTT.

The genes are TRBV29-1 and TRBJ1-2, with a possible D match to TRBD1 (5 bases). V was cut by 4 bases and J by 5 bases, with 11 bases left in between. Per the germline V gene, CDR1 is SQVTM and CDR2 is ANQGSEA. The CDR3 covers 12 residues. CDR3 nucleotides: TGCAGCGTTGTAACCAGGGTGTATGGCTACACCTTC. It yields the protein CSVVTRVYGYTF.

The rearrangement links TRBV27 to TRBJ1-4; 10 nucleotides line up with TRBD1. Looked up from germline, CDR1 is MNHEY and CDR2 is SMNVEV (reference sequence). J gave up 7 bases and V 4 bases, and 6 bases lay outside the gene matches. CDR3 length equals 15 residues. The CDR3 region has the DNA TGTGCCAGCAGTTCCGACCGGGACAGGGGTGAAAAACTGTTTTTT. Translating it yields CASSSDRDRGEKLFF.

The chain employs TRBV11-2 and TRBJ2-2; D remains unclear. This CDR3 spans 12 amino acids. Germline V gene sequence: CDR1 SGHAT, CDR2 FQNNGV. V shed 3 bases and J shed 7 bases, with 6 bases lying between them. The CDR3 loop reads CASSFSGGELFF. The CDR3 DNA follows: TGTGCCAGCAGCTTCTCAGGCGGGGAGCTGTTTTTT.

The chain combines TRBV11-3 with TRBJ1-1; D is unclear. The germline V gene has CDR1 SGHNT and CDR2 YENEEA. V was pared by 5 bases and J by 0 bases, with 13 bases between. CDR3 length equals 15 residues. The CDR3 here is CASSPGGRLNTEAFF. The CDR3, as DNA: TGTGCCAGCAGCCCCGGCGGGAGATTGAACACTGAAGCTTTCTTT. Based on the CDR3 plus reference TRBV11-3 and TRBJ1-1, the full variable domain is EAGVVQSPRYKIIEKKQPVAFWCNPISGHNTLYWYLQNLGQGPELLIRYENEEAVDDSQLPKDRFSAERLKGVDSTLKIQPAELGDSAVYLCASSPGGRLNTEAFFGQGTRLTVV.

J is TRBJ1-1 and V is TRBV5-1, with no clear D. Germline V lookup: CDR1 SGHRS, CDR2 YFSETQ. V shed 0 bases and J shed 2 bases, with 17 bases lying between them. This CDR3 has 17 amino acids. The CDR3 sequence: CASSLGATPSGNTEAFF. The CDR3 DNA reads as TGCGCCAGCAGCTTGGGGGCCACCCCGAGTGGAAACACTGAAGCTTTCTTT.

This sequence joins TRBV27 and TRBJ1-1; unclear D gene. The CDR3 covers 13 residues. Germline V gives CDR1 MNHEY, CDR2 SMNVEV (reference sequence). The germline V and J ends were trimmed by 3 bases and 4 bases, with 9 bases remaining between them. CDR3 residues: CASSFKRGTEAFF. In DNA form, the CDR3 reads TGTGCCAGCAGTTTCAAACGGGGCACTGAAGCTTTCTTT.